The rows below give T cell receptor beta chains drawn from one sample of a study of blood T cell repertoires in COVID-19. Sequenced by immunoSEQ multiplex PCR; TCRdb stores in-frame clones only, minus some. The sample includes more than 35,000 clones, roughly 87% of them seen just once. Sequences were obtained from peripheral blood. These receptors all stem from a human donor in a cohort sampled during active COVID-19. Both conserved end residues are part of each CDR3. Fields, in order: V gene, J gene, D gene, CDR3 DNA, CDR3 protein. The D gene is left open where the match is weak.

v_call: TRBV2
j_call: TRBJ1-1
d_call: .
cdr3_nt: TGTGCCAGCCGACGGAGCATGAACACTGAAGCTTTCTTT
cdr3_aa: CASRRSMNTEAFF

v_call: TRBV2
j_call: TRBJ2-7
d_call: .
cdr3_nt: TGTGCCAGCAGTGAAGGGACGGACACCTACGAGCAGTACTTC
cdr3_aa: CASSEGTDTYEQYF

v_call: TRBV5-1
j_call: TRBJ1-1
d_call: .
cdr3_nt: TGCGCCAGCAGCTTGGAAATGGGGCAAGCTTTCTTT
cdr3_aa: CASSLEMGQAFF

v_call: TRBV4-3
j_call: TRBJ1-1
d_call: .
cdr3_nt: TGCGCCAGCAGCCAAGGAGGGGGGGTTAACACTGAAGCTTTCTTT
cdr3_aa: CASSQGGGVNTEAFF

v_call: TRBV2
j_call: TRBJ2-2
d_call: TRBD2
cdr3_nt: TGTGCCAGCAAGGCTAGCGGGGGAAACACCGGGGAGCTGTTTTTT
cdr3_aa: CASKASGGNTGELFF

v_call: TRBV6-5
j_call: TRBJ2-2
d_call: .
cdr3_nt: TGTGCCAAACAGGGTGACCTCCCCGGGGAGCTGTTTTTT
cdr3_aa: CAKQGDLPGELFF

v_call: TRBV9
j_call: TRBJ1-5
d_call: TRBD1
cdr3_nt: TGTGCCAGCAGCGTCGGGACAGGGTCAAATCAGCCCCAGCATTTT
cdr3_aa: CASSVGTGSNQPQHF

v_call: TRBV2
j_call: TRBJ2-7
d_call: TRBD1
cdr3_nt: TGTGCCCTACGGGGACAGGGGATCTACGAGCAGTACTTC
cdr3_aa: CALRGQGIYEQYF

v_call: TRBV15
j_call: TRBJ1-1
d_call: TRBD1
cdr3_nt: TGTGCCATGCTCCCCGGGACAGGGGCTCCGAACACTGAAGCTTTCTTT
cdr3_aa: CAMLPGTGAPNTEAFF

v_call: TRBV5-1
j_call: TRBJ2-7
d_call: TRBD2
cdr3_nt: TGCGCCAGCAGCCCGGGGGTGACTAGCGGGCTCTACGAGCAGTACTTC
cdr3_aa: CASSPGVTSGLYEQYF